This TCR beta chain originates from a study of T cell responses to AZD1222 COVID-19 vaccine. Findings and caveats of the study: The study reported that nearly half of spike-specific TCRs target unmutated variant regions.

The data were produced by immunoSEQ multiplex PCR, yet TCRdb's version contains in-frame clones alone and is incomplete. The sample gives around 150,000 clones, approximately 89% of which show up once; around 1.3% is in the top ten. Notes on this clone: The target antigen is unknown.

This CDR3 spans 16 amino acids. Germline lookup yields CDR1 MDHEN and CDR2 SYDVKM. J was trimmed by 6 bases and V by 5 bases; bases with no gene match: 13. Sequences were derived from peripheral blood, sampled 28 days after the second AZD1222 dose. This chain links TRBV28 with TRBJ1-2; TRBD1 aligns across 9 bases. The clonotype comes from an adult who received the AZD1222 COVID-19 vaccine. The CDR3 DNA reads as TGTGCCAGCAGTCCCAGAGGGACAGGGAAGTTAAATGGCTACACCTTC. Protein product: CASSPRGTGKLNGYTF.